A selection of T cell receptor beta chains follows, all from one sample in a study of Graves' ophthalmopathy and Graves' hyperthyroidism. TCRdb reprocessed the multiplex PCR reads with MiXCR, giving one entry per CDR3 protein. The table lists 150,000 to 200,000 distinct CDR3 sequences, roughly 36% of them singletons, with around 8.9% in the top ten. Sequencing input: peripheral blood. These receptors were obtained from a man aged 25-40 years with Graves' ophthalmopathy. Each CDR3 is given with its conserved first and last residue. A D gene is named only where the DNA matches it firmly. The listing skips clone size in some rows; elsewhere it reads once, few, many or a size class.

V: TRBV6-2/TRBV6-3
J: TRBJ2-7
size: once
D: NA
DNA: TGTGCCAGCAGGACGGAGGGGGGAAATTACGAGCAGTACTTC
CDR3: CASRTEGGNYEQYF

V: TRBV11-2
J: TRBJ2-5
size: many
D: NA
DNA: TGTGCCAGCAGCCCCGAAGGGGGGGGCGCTCCGGCGGGAAAGACCCAGTACTTC
CDR3: CASSPEGGGAPAGKTQYF

V: TRBV6-5
J: TRBJ2-2
size: many
D: NA
DNA: TGTGCCAGCAGTTACGTCGGGACGGGCACCGGGGAGCTGTTTTTT
CDR3: CASSYVGTGTGELFF

V: TRBV6-2/TRBV6-3
J: TRBJ2-5
size: NA
D: NA
DNA: TGTGCCAGCACCCGGGCCTTACCCAGCGGGACCCAGTACTTC
CDR3: CASTRALPSGTQYF

V: TRBV6-2/TRBV6-3
J: TRBJ1-1
size: NA
D: TRBD1
DNA: TGTGCCAGCAGTTCCGGACAGGGGGCGAGGTTCACTGAAGCTTTCTTT
CDR3: CASSSGQGARFTEAFF

V: TRBV7-9
J: TRBJ2-5
size: many
D: TRBD2
DNA: TGTGCCAGCAGCTTACTCGCGGGAGTCGGAGAGACCCAGTACTTC
CDR3: CASSLLAGVGETQYF

V: TRBV12-3/TRBV12-4
J: TRBJ2-3
size: many
D: NA
DNA: TGTGCCAGCAGAAGGGACTCCGCTTTGCGAGATACGCAGTATTTT
CDR3: CASRRDSALRDTQYF

V: TRBV19
J: TRBJ1-5
size: NA
D: TRBD1
DNA: TGTGCCAGTAGTATATCTGGGACAGGCAATCAGCCCCAGCATTTT
CDR3: CASSISGTGNQPQHF

V: TRBV15
J: TRBJ2-5
size: medium-sized
D: NA
DNA: TGTGCCACCAGCAGAGATCTGGGACACTTGGAGACCCAGTACTTC
CDR3: CATSRDLGHLETQYF

V: TRBV6-1
J: TRBJ1-5
size: many
D: TRBD1
DNA: TGTGCCAGCAGCCAAGGTCAGGGGGGACCTCAGCCCCAGCATTTT
CDR3: CASSQGQGGPQPQHF

V: TRBV19
J: TRBJ1-5
size: once
D: NA
DNA: TGTGCCAGTAAGAAAGGGGTGGGGGATTCGGGCAATCAGCCCCAGCATTTT
CDR3: CASKKGVGDSGNQPQHF

V: TRBV11-2
J: TRBJ1-3
size: many
D: NA
DNA: TGTGCCAGCAGCTTAATGGGAGACAGGCCAGGAAACACCATATATTTT
CDR3: CASSLMGDRPGNTIYF

V: TRBV10-3
J: TRBJ2-5
size: once
D: TRBD2
DNA: TGTGCCATCAGTAATAGCGGGGGGGTCTTGGAGACCCAGTACTTC
CDR3: CAISNSGGVLETQYF

V: TRBV11-2
J: TRBJ1-1
size: NA
D: TRBD1
DNA: TGTGCCAGCAGCTTTTCTGGGGACAGGGAAGCTTTCTTT
CDR3: CASSFSGDREAFF

V: TRBV6-1
J: TRBJ1-2
size: medium-sized
D: NA
DNA: TGTGCCAGCAGTGCAGAGAACCCGGAGGAATTCTATGGCTACACCTTC
CDR3: CASSAENPEEFYGYTF

V: TRBV29-1
J: TRBJ2-5
size: many
D: NA
DNA: TGCAGCGTTGAAGTTGCGAGATCCCAAGAGACCCAGTACTTC
CDR3: CSVEVARSQETQYF

V: TRBV7-2
J: TRBJ2-5
size: few
D: NA
DNA: TGTGCCAGCACCCCGGTTGGGCGGGGTACCCAGTACTTC
CDR3: CASTPVGRGTQYF

V: TRBV29-1
J: TRBJ2-6
size: many
D: NA
DNA: TGCAGCGTTGGAGCGGCCTCTGGGGCCAACGTCCTGACTTTC
CDR3: CSVGAASGANVLTF

V: TRBV24-1
J: TRBJ2-5
size: many
D: TRBD1
DNA: TGTGCCACCAGTGATGGGGACAGGAAGACCCAGTACTTC
CDR3: CATSDGDRKTQYF

V: TRBV24-1
J: TRBJ1-2
size: many
D: NA
DNA: TGTGCCACCAGTGCGGAGGAGGCTGGTAACTATGGCTACACCTTC
CDR3: CATSAEEAGNYGYTF

V: TRBV7-3
J: TRBJ2-7
size: many
D: TRBD2
DNA: TGTGCCAGCAGTTTAAGGGGTTTGTCTAGCGGGGCTTACGAGCAGTACTTC
CDR3: CASSLRGLSSGAYEQYF

V: TRBV6-1
J: TRBJ2-7
size: many
D: NA
DNA: TGTGCCAGCAGCTCTACGTGGGGCTTATACGAGCAGTACTTC
CDR3: CASSSTWGLYEQYF

V: TRBV6-1
J: TRBJ1-3
size: NA
D: NA
DNA: TGTGCCAGCAGTGAATCAGGGAGGCACGGAAACACCATATATTTT
CDR3: CASSESGRHGNTIYF

V: TRBV12-3/TRBV12-4
J: TRBJ1-1
size: few
D: NA
DNA: TGTGCCAGCAGTTCGATGACAGGGAACACTGAAGCTTTCTTT
CDR3: CASSSMTGNTEAFF

V: TRBV6-5
J: TRBJ1-1
size: NA
D: NA
DNA: TGTGCCAGCAGTTACCTACCGGGACGGATGAACACTGAAGCTTTCTTT
CDR3: CASSYLPGRMNTEAFF

V: TRBV5-6
J: TRBJ1-1
size: many
D: NA
DNA: TGTGCCAGCAGCTTGGCCGTGACCGAGGGAGCTTTCTTT
CDR3: CASSLAVTEGAFF

V: TRBV28
J: TRBJ1-1
size: NA
D: NA
DNA: TGTGCCATCAAGGTGGACATGAACACTGAAGCTTTCTTT
CDR3: CAIKVDMNTEAFF

V: TRBV25-1
J: TRBJ1-5
size: NA
D: TRBD1
DNA: TGTGCCAGCAGTGAATGGGACAGGGGCAATCAGCCCCAGCATTTT
CDR3: CASSEWDRGNQPQHF

V: TRBV6-1
J: TRBJ1-2
size: few
D: NA
DNA: TGTGCCAGCAGTGCCGGGGTCGACTATGGCTACACCTTC
CDR3: CASSAGVDYGYTF

V: TRBV15
J: TRBJ2-5
size: NA
D: TRBD1
DNA: TGTGCCACCAGCGGTGGACAGGGTGAGGTGGAGACCCAGTACTTC
CDR3: CATSGGQGEVETQYF

V: TRBV30
J: TRBJ1-3
size: NA
D: NA
DNA: TGTGCCTGGAAAAGGAGTGGAAACACCATATATTTT
CDR3: CAWKRSGNTIYF

V: TRBV28
J: TRBJ1-2
size: NA
D: NA
DNA: TGTGCCAGCAGTTCCCCTGGCCAGTTCTATGGCTACACCTTC
CDR3: CASSSPGQFYGYTF

V: TRBV2
J: TRBJ2-7
size: many
D: TRBD2
DNA: TGTGCCAGCACTCCGGGGGGGGGGTTTGGCTCCTACGAGCAGTACTTC
CDR3: CASTPGGGFGSYEQYF

V: TRBV6-1
J: TRBJ2-2
size: many
D: NA
DNA: TGTGCCAGCAGTGGGGCGGTCGGGGAGGTCACCGGGGAGCTGTTTTTT
CDR3: CASSGAVGEVTGELFF

V: TRBV12-3/TRBV12-4
J: TRBJ2-5
size: many
D: NA
DNA: TGTGCCAGCAGTTTAGATGACTCCCATTTTGAGACCCAGTACTTC
CDR3: CASSLDDSHFETQYF